Each of the 31 T cell receptor beta chains below was sequenced from the same sample in a study of T-cell reconstitution after alpha-beta-depleted transplantation in children. A TCRbeta library incorporating unique molecular identifiers was prepared. TCRdb re-analysed the PCR reads in MiXCR, keeping a single row per CDR3 protein. The sample has 450,000 to 600,000 distinct CDR3 sequences; about a sixth are singletons. This specimen was PBMCs from the stem cell graft donor, taken from the stem cell graft. These receptors were taken from a human donor who donated a stem cell graft to a child with acute lymphoblastic leukemia.

This clonotype was detected a few times. The chain carries TRBV5-1 and TRBJ2-7; 7 bases map to TRBD1. The CDR3 contains 13 residues. CDR1 and CDR2 (germline): SGHRS, YFSETQ. Germline trimming cut 4 bases from V and 3 bases from J; bases unmatched to any gene: 4. The CDR3 loop reads CASSRQGRYEQYF. The CDR3 nucleotides are TGCGCCAGCAGCCGACAGGGCCGCTACGAGCAGTACTTC. Drawing the rest from reference TRBV5-1 and TRBJ2-7, the complete variable domain is KAGVTQTPRYLIKTRGQQVTLSCSPISGHRSVSWYQQTPGQGLQFLFEYFSETQRNKGNFPGRFSGRQFSNSRSEMNVSTLELGDSALYLCASSRQGRYEQYFGPGTRLTVT.

The sample holds a few counts of this clonotype. V gene TRBV6-4 combines with J gene TRBJ1-1; TRBD1 might be the D (5 bases). The CDR3 runs to 14 residues. V was clipped by 9 bases and J by 3 bases, with 17 bases between them. The germline CDR1 and CDR2 sequences are MRHNA and SNTAGT. CDR3 protein: CARGRRPGDTEAFF. The CDR3 nucleotides are TGTGCCAGGGGGCGGAGGCCGGGGGACACTGAAGCTTTCTTT.

This clonotype was seen more than once but under ten times. The chain combines TRBV6-1 with TRBJ2-7, with 11 nucleotides matching TRBD2. The ends lost 6 bases at V and 3 bases at J; junction bases unmatched: 13. CDR3 length equals 17 residues. CDR1 is MNHNS, CDR2 SASEGT, per germline. CDR3 bases: TGTGCCAGCAGCCCCGGACTAGCGGGTCCCCCGATCTACGAGCAGTACTTC. Its translation is CASSPGLAGPPIYEQYF.

The chain joins TRBV10-3 to TRBJ1-1; weak D call: TRBD1 (6 bases). V was shortened by 5 bases and J by 3 bases, with 7 bases between the two germline ends. Per germline, CDR1 ENHRY and CDR2 SYGVKD. This CDR3 region has 12 residues. This chain's CDR3 is CAISQGYTEAFF. The CDR3, as DNA: TGTGCCATCAGTCAGGGGTACACTGAAGCTTTCTTT.

The chain combines TRBV5-6 with TRBJ2-1; D is uncertain. The CDR3 has 13 amino acids. With 0 bases removed from V and 6 bases from J, the gap between germline ends came to 7 bases. Looked up from germline, CDR1 is SGHDT and CDR2 is YYEEEE. The CDR3 DNA follows: TGTGCCAGCAGCTTGGCCTGGTTCAATGAGCAGTTCTTC. This sequence encodes CASSLAWFNEQFF.

CDR3 sequence (DNA): TGCGCCAGCAGTGACCCCGGACAGGCACACTCCTACGAGCAGTACTTC. Translating it yields CASSDPGQAHSYEQYF. This chain connects TRBV10-1 to TRBJ2-7; TRBD1 aligns across 7 bases. Trimming removed 3 bases from V and 0 bases from J; junction bases left unmatched: 8. Germline CDR1 is WNHNN and CDR2 is SYGVQD (reference sequence). The CDR3 runs to 16 residues.

The chain couples TRBV6-1 to TRBJ2-3; the match to TRBD1 covers 7 bases. Trimming removed 6 bases from V and 3 bases from J; junction bases left unmatched: 9. The CDR3 sequence is 15 residues long. Germline CDR1 MNHNS, CDR2 SASEGT. CDR3 residues: CASSALQGSTDTQYF. In nucleotides, the CDR3 is TGTGCCAGCAGCGCCCTACAGGGGTCGACAGATACGCAGTATTTT.

This clonotype appeared a few times. V and J are TRBV3-1 and TRBJ1-5; D unclear. V lost 0 bases and J lost 7, with 7 bases in between. The V gene's germline CDR1 is LGHDT and CDR2 YNNKEL (reference sequence). This CDR3 spans 13 amino acids. The CDR3 nucleotides are TGTGCCAGCAGCCAAGACAGGAGCCAGCCCCAGCATTTT. Amino acid sequence: CASSQDRSQPQHF.

This chain connects TRBV28 to TRBJ2-1, with D possibly TRBD1 on 5 matching bases. CDR1 and CDR2 from the germline V gene are MDHEN and SYDVKM. Trimming shortened V by 3 bases and J by 7 bases, and 16 bases separated the two germline ends. The length of the CDR3 is 15 residues. The CDR3 is CASSLAGWLWNEQFF. The CDR3 DNA follows: TGTGCCAGCAGTTTGGCAGGGTGGTTGTGGAATGAGCAGTTCTTC.

The genes are TRBV12-3 or TRBV12-4 and TRBJ2-1, with 11 bases that match TRBD2. The CDR3 extends over 14 amino acids. The junction had 5 bases not matched to a gene; V was cut back by 5 bases and J by 8 bases. In DNA, the CDR3 is TGTGCCAGCAGTGTGGGACTAGCGGTCCATGAGCAGTTCTTC. It encodes CASSVGLAVHEQFF.

This clonotype was counted a few times. The CDR3 reads CSARTSGTTDTQYF. CDR3 nucleotides: TGCAGTGCTAGGACTAGCGGGACCACAGATACGCAGTATTTT. The chain recombines TRBV20-1 with TRBJ2-3, with 11 positions matching TRBD2. Trimming cost V 3 bases and J 2 bases; bases outside gene matches: 1. CDR1 and CDR2 from the germline V gene are DFQATT and SNEGSKA (reference sequence). The CDR3 extends over 14 amino acids.

The J gene is TRBJ1-2, the V gene TRBV19; D is unresolved. CDR1 and CDR2 from the germline V gene are LNHDA and SQIVND (reference sequence). The CDR3 runs 14 residues. V was shortened by 2 bases and J by 6 bases, with 13 bases between the two germline ends. CDR3 DNA: TGTGCCAGTAGTATATTACAGTTCGGTCATGGCTACACCTTC. It translates to CASSILQFGHGYTF.

The V and J genes are TRBV25-1 and TRBJ2-3; 9 nucleotides align to TRBD2. The CDR3 contains 15 residues. CDR1 is MGHDK and CDR2 is SYGVNS in the germline V gene. With V trimmed by 5 bases and J by 3 bases, 6 bases remained unmatched. The CDR3 region has the DNA TGTGCCAGCAGTACTTTAGCGGGAGAAACAGATACGCAGTATTTT. Its translation is CASSTLAGETDTQYF.

J is TRBJ1-4 and V is TRBV19, with a tentative D call TRBD1 (6 bases). From germline, CDR1 is LNHDA and CDR2 SQIVND (reference sequence). Trimming took 4 bases from V and 5 from J, leaving 11 bases between them. The CDR3 consists of 14 residues. Written as DNA, the CDR3 is TGTGCCAGTAGTACCGGGACACAGAATGAAAAACTGTTTTTT. The encoded protein is CASSTGTQNEKLFF.

This clonotype was picked up a small number of times. The chain has TRBV9 and TRBJ2-2; perhaps TRBD2 as D (5 bases). V lost 1 base and J 5 bases, leaving 9 bases between the germline ends. The CDR3 is 14 amino acids. Germline loops: CDR1 SGDLS, CDR2 YYNGEE. The CDR3 is CASSVQLGTGELFF. The CDR3 DNA sequence: TGTGCCAGCAGCGTACAACTAGGAACCGGGGAGCTGTTTTTT.

This clonotype was observed many times. This chain links TRBV3-1 with TRBJ2-7; 8 bases line up with TRBD2. After removal of 7 bases from V and 4 bases from J, the junction contained 6 bases not matched to a gene. The CDR3 totals 13 residues. The germline V gene encodes CDR1 LGHDT and CDR2 YNNKEL (reference sequence). The CDR3 loop reads CASTAGLGYEQYF. In DNA, the CDR3 is TGTGCCAGCACCGCGGGACTAGGGTACGAGCAGTACTTC.

J is TRBJ2-3 and V is TRBV19; no reliable D call. Per germline, CDR1 LNHDA and CDR2 SQIVND (reference sequence). The CDR3 has 15 amino acids. Trimming took off 2 bases at V and 0 bases at J, with 9 bases between the two ends. CDR3 region: CASSITITSTDTQYF. The CDR3 region has the DNA TGTGCCAGTAGTATAACCATAACTAGCACAGATACGCAGTATTTT.

The chain has TRBV25-1 and TRBJ2-3; D unclear. Germline V gene sequence: CDR1 MGHDK, CDR2 SYGVNS. V shed 4 bases and J shed 0 bases, with 5 bases lying between them. The CDR3 has 13 amino acids. The CDR3 loop reads CASSGWSTDTQYF. The DNA for the CDR3 is TGTGCCAGCAGTGGATGGAGCACAGATACGCAGTATTTT.

The chain uses TRBV7-9 and TRBJ2-1, with 10 bases aligning to TRBD2. Germline CDR1 SEHNR, CDR2 FQNEAQ (reference sequence). This CDR3 is built from 16 residues. The V and J ends lost 6 bases and 6 bases, in that order; junction bases with no gene match: 11. The CDR3 DNA is TGTGCCAGCAGTTTTGTGACTAGCGGGTCTCGCAATGAGCAGTTCTTC. Amino acids: CASSFVTSGSRNEQFF.

The chain has TRBV7-1 and TRBJ2-2, with D tentatively TRBD2 (6 bases). TRBV7-1 is reported as an ORF; its role is uncertain. The CDR3 spans 22 residues. Trimming stripped 3 bases from V and 1 base from J, with 30 bases between. Here the CDR3 DNA reads TGTGCCAGCAGCTCCGTGTCCGGGGGTTGGCGGACCGTCGCTCTGAACACCGGGGAGCTGTTTTTT. Residues: CASSSVSGGWRTVALNTGELFF.

This clonotype was observed a few times. The rearrangement links TRBV27 to TRBJ2-1; 10 bases map to TRBD1. Trimming took 3 bases from V and 2 from J; bases not matched to a gene: 1. Germline-derived CDR1 and CDR2 are MNHEY and SMNVEV (reference sequence). The CDR3 runs 15 residues. In nucleotides, the CDR3 is TGTGCCAGCAGTTTCGGGACAGGGGCCTACAATGAGCAGTTCTTC. Protein: CASSFGTGAYNEQFF.

The rearrangement uses TRBV4-1 and TRBJ1-2, with 9 bases identical to TRBD1. The germline gives CDR1 MGHRA, CDR2 YSYEKL. Germline trimming cut 4 bases from V and 4 bases from J; bases unmatched to any gene: 10. This CDR3 has 16 residues. CDR3 sequence reads: CASSPDRGSLPYGYTF. CDR3 sequence (DNA): TGCGCCAGCAGCCCGGACAGGGGAAGTCTCCCCTATGGCTACACCTTC.

The rearrangement joins TRBV3-1 to TRBJ2-7, with D uncertain. V was shortened by 4 bases and J by 4 bases, with 8 bases between the two germline ends. The CDR3 consists of 12 residues. Germline-derived CDR1 and CDR2 are LGHDT and YNNKEL (reference sequence). The CDR3 DNA follows: TGTGCCAGCAGCCCGCGCCGTTACGAGCAGTACTTC. Amino acid sequence: CASSPRRYEQYF.

This clonotype was recorded a few times. The CDR3 region has the DNA TGTGCCACCAGTGTTGGGCTACGGAACGGAGATACGCAGTATTTT. Protein: CATSVGLRNGDTQYF. V and J are TRBV24-1 and TRBJ2-3; D is unclear. Germline CDR1 reads KGHDR; CDR2 reads SFDVKD. Trimming shortened V by 5 bases and J by 5 bases, and 16 bases separated the two germline ends. The length of the CDR3 is 15 residues.

The J gene is TRBJ2-2, the V gene TRBV12-3 or TRBV12-4; the match to TRBD2 covers 7 bases. The CDR3 runs 12 residues. Losses at the gene ends were 7 bases for V and 6 bases for J; bases not matched to a gene: 2. In DNA, the CDR3 is TGTGCCAGCAACCTAGCGGCCGGGGAGCTGTTTTTT. As protein: CASNLAAGELFF.

The V and J genes are TRBV4-2 and TRBJ2-5; D unresolved. V was cut by 1 base and J by 0 bases, with 6 bases left in between. The CDR3 runs to 14 residues. From germline, CDR1 is LGHNA and CDR2 YNFKEQ. This CDR3 is CASSQASNQETQYF. The CDR3 region has the DNA TGTGCCAGCAGCCAAGCTTCTAACCAAGAGACCCAGTACTTC.

This clonotype was detected many times. The chain uses TRBV20-1 and TRBJ2-7; D is ambiguous. CDR3 length: 11 amino acids. From germline, CDR1 is DFQATT and CDR2 SNEGSKA (reference sequence). V gave up 2 bases and J gave up 7 bases, with 9 bases separating them. CDR3 bases: TGCAGTGCTAGACCTATTGAAGAGCAGTACTTC. Amino acid sequence: CSARPIEEQYF.

This clonotype was picked up a small number of times. The chain uses TRBV10-1 and TRBJ2-1; no firm D call. CDR1 WNHNN and CDR2 SYGVQD come from the germline V gene (reference sequence). Trimming shortened V by 3 bases and J by 8 bases, and 14 bases separated the two germline ends. The CDR3 has 14 residues. The CDR3 coding sequence is TGCGCCAGCAGTGAAATCGGCCTAAACGATGAGCAGTTCTTC. It is translated as CASSEIGLNDEQFF.

This clonotype was seen only a few times. This rearrangement joins TRBV11-2 to TRBJ2-1; TRBD2 is a possible D gene (6 bases). The CDR3 length is 15 residues. Trimming removed 4 bases from V and 6 bases from J, with 16 bases in between. Germline lookup yields CDR1 SGHAT and CDR2 FQNNGV. The CDR3 region has the DNA TGTGCCAGCAGCTGGGGCCAGGGAGGCCTCAATGAGCAGTTCTTC. Its protein product is CASSWGQGGLNEQFF.

This clonotype was picked up a small number of times. This chain connects TRBV29-1 to TRBJ2-3; 7 positions agree with TRBD1. CDR3 length equals 15 residues. J was trimmed by 8 bases and V by 0 bases; bases with no gene match: 11. From germline, CDR1 is SQVTM and CDR2 ANQGSEA. This chain's CDR3 is CSVEDGRDSSATQYF. The CDR3 nucleotides read TGCAGCGTTGAAGATGGCCGGGACAGTTCAGCTACGCAGTATTTT.

This chain uses TRBV20-1 with TRBJ2-1, with TRBD2 matching over 10 bases. The germline CDR1 and CDR2 sequences are DFQATT and SNEGSKA (reference sequence). The CDR3 runs 16 residues. V dropped 0 bases and J dropped 6; count of bases not matched to a gene: 8. The chain's CDR3 is CSARDLSGRAFNEQFF. DNA of the CDR3: TGCAGTGCTAGAGATCTGAGCGGGAGGGCCTTCAATGAGCAGTTCTTC.